Presented here are 10 T cell receptor beta chains from one specimen sequenced in a study of TIL therapy for anti-PD-1-resistant metastatic lung cancer. The immunoSEQ assay was v3. The table came from immunoSEQ multiplex PCR; TCRdb's copy has only in-frame clones and leaves some out. The profile covers 16,000 or so clones, with 74% appearing a single time and about 35% taken by the ten largest. Time point meaning: pre-treatment sample, taken before nivolumab and TIL therapy. The source material was blood, sampled at baseline. The receptors shown here come from a person aged 25 to 85 with non-small cell lung cancer.

This clone was seen once. The rearrangement links TRBV28 to TRBJ1-3, with 8 nucleotides matching TRBD1. The J segment lost 5 bases and the V segment lost 5 bases, leaving 5 bases of the junction unmatched. CDR1 and CDR2 from the germline V gene are MDHEN and SYDVKM. This CDR3 comprises 14 residues. The CDR3 DNA follows: TGTGCCAGCAGTCTTGGACAGGGAAGAAACACCATATATTTT. Encoded protein: CASSLGQGRNTIYF.

The V and J genes are TRBV4-3 and TRBJ2-1, with 13 positions matching TRBD2. Germline CDR1 reads LGHNA; CDR2 reads YSLEER. The CDR3 totals 19 residues. The V and J ends lost 1 base and 6 bases, in that order; junction bases with no gene match: 12. The CDR3 loop reads CASSQGVGTSGDGSNEQFF. The DNA for the CDR3 is TGCGCCAGCAGCCAAGGAGTGGGGACTAGCGGGGACGGTAGCAATGAGCAGTTCTTC.

The chain links TRBV5-1 to TRBJ2-7; 9 bases line up with TRBD2. Unmatched junction bases numbered 17, after V lost 4 bases and J lost 3 bases. CDR3 length equals 18 residues. Germline V gene lookup returns CDR1 SGHRS and CDR2 YFSETQ. The CDR3, as DNA: TGCGCCAGCAGCATATCGGGTGTGGCTAGCGGGGAGAGCTACGAGCAGTACTTC. It codes for CASSISGVASGESYEQYF.

The chain joins TRBV7-9 to TRBJ1-4, with D perhaps matching TRBD1 (5 bases). This CDR3 comprises 17 residues. Per the germline V gene, CDR1 is SEHNR and CDR2 is FQNEAQ (reference sequence). The V end lost 0 bases, the J end lost 5 bases, and 16 bases lay between the germline ends. CDR3 nucleotides: TGTGCCAGCAGCTTAGCGTATCGGTTGACAGAAAATGAAAAACTGTTTTTT. Residues: CASSLAYRLTENEKLFF.

This chain connects TRBV19 to TRBJ2-1, with TRBD2 matching over 8 bases. The V and J ends lost 2 bases and 9 bases, in that order; junction bases with no gene match: 15. Germline CDR1 and CDR2: LNHDA and SQIVND (reference sequence). The CDR3 consists of 17 residues. The DNA for the CDR3 is TGTGCCAGTAGTATAACGGCGGGGGGTTTTTCTCAGGCTGAGCAGTTCTTC. Protein product: CASSITAGGFSQAEQFF.

The chain uses TRBV9 and TRBJ1-2, with a tentative D call TRBD1 (5 bases). CDR3 length equals 12 residues. The V gene's germline CDR1 is SGDLS and CDR2 YYNGEE. V was trimmed by 2 bases and J by 11 bases, leaving 13 bases between them. Here the CDR3 reads CASSVDLGDYTF. The CDR3 nucleotides are TGTGCCAGCAGCGTCGATCTGGGGGATTACACCTTC.

The genes are TRBV19 and TRBJ2-3; D is unresolved. The germline V and J ends were trimmed by 6 bases and 2 bases, with 15 bases remaining between them. Germline V gene data show CDR1 as LNHDA and CDR2 as SQIVND (reference sequence). The CDR3 is made up of 15 amino acids. The CDR3 loop reads CASRRRPGDTDTQYF. The CDR3 DNA sequence: TGTGCCAGTAGAAGACGACCAGGTGACACAGATACGCAGTATTTT.

The rearrangement joins TRBV27 to TRBJ2-5; possibly TRBD2 for D (6 bases). V lost 4 bases, J lost 2 bases, and 14 bases lay in between. CDR3 length: 15 residues. Germline-derived CDR1 and CDR2 are MNHEY and SMNVEV (reference sequence). DNA for the CDR3: TGTGCCAGCAGTTCTCAGGCGGGGTGGCAAGAGACCCAGTACTTC. Its translation is CASSSQAGWQETQYF.

This clone was seen a single time. V gene TRBV7-2 combines with J gene TRBJ2-7; 7 nucleotides match TRBD1. Germline V gene lookup returns CDR1 SGHTA and CDR2 FQGNSA. J lost 3 bases, V lost 5 bases, and 7 bases had no gene match. This CDR3 is built from 14 residues. The CDR3 region is CASSLTGTFYEQYF. CDR3 DNA sequence: TGTGCCAGCAGCCTGACAGGGACGTTCTACGAGCAGTACTTC. Drawing the rest from reference TRBV7-2 and TRBJ2-7, the complete variable domain is GAGVSQSPSNKVTEKGKDVELRCDPISGHTALYWYRQSLGQGLEFLIYFQGNSAPDKSGLPSDRFSAERTGGSVSTLTIQRTQQEDSAVYLCASSLTGTFYEQYFGPGTRLTVT.

The chain employs TRBV5-1 and TRBJ1-1; a possible D gene is TRBD1 (6 bases). The length of the CDR3 is 14 residues. CDR1 and CDR2 (germline): SGHRS, YFSETQ. V gave up 3 bases and J gave up 7 bases, with 16 bases separating them. The CDR3 is CASSSITGPGEAFF. In DNA, the CDR3 is TGCGCCAGCAGCTCGATAACAGGGCCGGGTGAAGCTTTCTTT.